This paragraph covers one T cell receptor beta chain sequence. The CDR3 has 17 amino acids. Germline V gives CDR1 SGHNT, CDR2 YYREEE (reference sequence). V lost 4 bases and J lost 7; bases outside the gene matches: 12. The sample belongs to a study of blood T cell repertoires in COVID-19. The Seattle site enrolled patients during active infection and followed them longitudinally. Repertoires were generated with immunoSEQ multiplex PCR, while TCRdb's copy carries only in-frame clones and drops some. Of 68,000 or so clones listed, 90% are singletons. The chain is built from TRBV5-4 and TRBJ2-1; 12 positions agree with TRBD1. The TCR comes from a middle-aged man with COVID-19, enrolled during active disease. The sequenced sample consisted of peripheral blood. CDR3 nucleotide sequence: TGTGCCAGCAGCCCCTCGGGGGGGACAGGGGGCTGGAATGAGCAGTTCTTC. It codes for CASSPSGGTGGWNEQFF.